This record concerns one T cell receptor (beta chain) sequence. Antigen unknown. This sample was included in a study of shared clonotypes between healthy human individuals. Broader study findings: Clonotype sharing levels among donors were expected to vary with sequencing depth. Naive subsets generally exceeded memory subsets in estimated richness. Non-shared clonotypes showed lower generation probabilities than clonotypes common to all four donors. In a handful of donors, around 5% of naive CD4 clonotypes appeared in common.

Profiling relied on immunoSEQ multiplex PCR, and the TCRdb table lists in-frame clones only, not all of them. Of 2 million to 2.5 million clones detected, approximately 95% appear once; the ten largest clones hold under 0.45%. V was clipped by 1 base and J by 9 bases; unmatched bases: 17. Germline-derived CDR1 and CDR2 are MDHEN and SYDVKM. CDR3 length: 18 residues. The clonotype comes from a man aged 18 to 29 in good health. Some clones in this sample may be carry-over from other donors' samples. Sequencing was performed on naive CD4+ T cells from PBMCs. The subset is: CD45RA+ positively selected. The chain has TRBV28 and TRBJ2-1; 8 bases are a match to TRBD2. CDR3 coding DNA: TGTGCCAGCAGTTTATCCCTACTACTAGCGGCAGGGATAAGTGAGCAGTTCTTC. This codes for CASSLSLLLAAGISEQFF.